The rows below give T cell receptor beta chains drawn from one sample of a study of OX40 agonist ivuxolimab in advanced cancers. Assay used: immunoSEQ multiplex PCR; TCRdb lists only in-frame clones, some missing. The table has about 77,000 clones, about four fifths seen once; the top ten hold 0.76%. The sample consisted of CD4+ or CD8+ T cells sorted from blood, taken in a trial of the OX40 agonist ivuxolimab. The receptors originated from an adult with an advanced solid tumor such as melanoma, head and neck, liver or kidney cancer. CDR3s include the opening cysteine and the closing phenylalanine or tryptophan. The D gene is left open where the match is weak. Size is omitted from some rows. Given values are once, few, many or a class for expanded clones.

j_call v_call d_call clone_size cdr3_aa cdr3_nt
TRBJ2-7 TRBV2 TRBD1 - CASSADRLGGQYF TGTGCCAGCAGTGCGGACAGGCTAGGTGGGCAGTACTTC
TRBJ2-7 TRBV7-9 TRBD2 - CASSYPSGGAYEQYF TGTGCCAGCTCGTATCCGAGCGGGGGGGCTTACGAGCAGTACTTC
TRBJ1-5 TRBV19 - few CASSSDSDQPQHF TGTGCCAGTAGTTCCGACAGCGATCAGCCCCAGCATTTT
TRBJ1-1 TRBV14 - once CASSPGTGNTEAFF TGTGCCAGCAGCCCGGGGACGGGGAACACTGAAGCTTTCTTT
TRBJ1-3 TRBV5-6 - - CASSQTISGDTIYF TGTGCCAGCAGTCAAACAATCTCTGGAGACACCATATATTTT
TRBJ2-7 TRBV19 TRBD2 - CASSIGGLAGYEQYF TGTGCCAGTAGTATAGGTGGACTAGCGGGCTACGAGCAGTACTTC
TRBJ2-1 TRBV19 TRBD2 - CASSIERGVSTDEQFF TGTGCCAGTAGTATAGAGCGGGGGGTTTCCACGGATGAGCAGTTCTTC
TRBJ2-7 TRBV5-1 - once CASRESVGRERYEQYF TGCGCCAGCAGAGAATCCGTTGGCAGGGAAAGATACGAGCAGTACTTC
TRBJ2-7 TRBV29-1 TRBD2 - CSTWGGRAGSSYEQYF TGCAGCACCTGGGGCGGGAGGGCCGGAAGCTCCTACGAGCAGTACTTC
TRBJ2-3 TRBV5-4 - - CASSLWQGGRADTQYF TGTGCCAGCAGCTTGTGGCAGGGAGGTCGCGCAGATACGCAGTATTTT
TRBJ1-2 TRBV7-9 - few CASSLTVGDFGYTF TGTGCCAGCAGCTTAACCGTGGGGGATTTTGGCTACACCTTC
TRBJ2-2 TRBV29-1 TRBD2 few CSVRLAGAGELFF TGCAGCGTACGACTAGCGGGGGCCGGGGAGCTGTTTTTT
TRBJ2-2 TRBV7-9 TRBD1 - CASSPRLATGGGGELFF TGTGCCAGCAGCCCGCGGTTGGCTACAGGGGGCGGCGGGGAGCTGTTTTTT
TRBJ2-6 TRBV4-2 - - CASSQDRTASGANVLTF TGTGCCAGCAGCCAAGACAGGACGGCCTCTGGGGCCAACGTCCTGACTTTC
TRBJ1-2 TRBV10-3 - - CAISERAPKFYGYTF TGTGCCATCAGTGAGCGGGCTCCTAAATTCTATGGCTACACCTTC
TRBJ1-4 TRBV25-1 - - CASSGTLGANEKLFF TGTGCCAGCAGCGGGACTCTGGGGGCTAATGAAAAACTGTTTTTT
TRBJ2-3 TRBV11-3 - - CASSLGLTDTQYF TGTGCCAGCAGCTTAGGTCTCACAGATACGCAGTATTTT
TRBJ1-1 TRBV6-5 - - CASSDRHTEAFF TGTGCCAGCAGCGACAGACACACTGAAGCTTTCTTT
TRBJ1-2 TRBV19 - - CASSIEPRNYGYTF TGTGCCAGTAGTATAGAACCCAGGAACTATGGCTACACCTTC
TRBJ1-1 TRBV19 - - CASSKRSSYTEAFF TGTGCCAGTAGTAAAAGATCCAGTTACACTGAAGCTTTCTTT
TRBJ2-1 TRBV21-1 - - CASSKGDRTSGSMNEQFF TGTGCCAGCAGCAAAGGGGACCGGACTAGCGGGAGCATGAATGAGCAGTTCTTC
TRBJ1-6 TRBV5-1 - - CASSLSGTVNSPLHF TGCGCCAGCAGCTTATCCGGGACGGTAAATTCACCCCTCCACTTT
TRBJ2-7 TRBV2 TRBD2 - CASSEGTSLSEQYF TGTGCCAGCAGTGAGGGGACTAGTCTGTCCGAGCAGTACTTC
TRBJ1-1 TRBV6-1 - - CASSEVLPFF TGTGCCAGCAGTGAAGTCCTGCCTTTCTTT
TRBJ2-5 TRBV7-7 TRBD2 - CASSLAPSGRETQYF TGTGCTAGCAGCTTAGCGCCCAGCGGGAGAGAGACCCAGTACTTC
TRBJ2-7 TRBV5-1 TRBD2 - CASSLSAGTSVYEQYF TGCGCCAGCAGCTTAAGTGCCGGGACTAGCGTCTACGAGCAGTACTTC
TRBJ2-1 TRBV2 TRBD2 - CATPQGRGLAYNEQFF TGTGCCACCCCGCAGGGGCGGGGACTAGCCTACAATGAGCAGTTCTTC
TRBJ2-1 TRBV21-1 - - CASSKAEASGGAYNEQFF TGTGCCAGCAGCAAAGCTGAGGCTAGCGGGGGGGCCTACAATGAGCAGTTCTTC
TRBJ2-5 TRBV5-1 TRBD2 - CASSFDREGLKTQYF TGCGCCAGCAGCTTCGATCGGGAGGGCCTGAAGACCCAGTACTTC
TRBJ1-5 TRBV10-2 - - CASSESWDSNQPQHF TGCGCCAGCAGTGAGTCCTGGGATAGCAATCAGCCCCAGCATTTT
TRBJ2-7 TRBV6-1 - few CASSATRTEQYF TGTGCCAGCAGTGCAACTAGAACCGAGCAGTACTTC
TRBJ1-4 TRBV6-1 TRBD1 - CASSGGTVNEKLFF TGTGCCAGCAGTGGGGGGACAGTTAATGAAAAACTGTTTTTT
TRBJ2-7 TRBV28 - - CASSLPGAGEQYF TGTGCCAGCAGTCTTCCAGGGGCGGGCGAGCAGTACTTC
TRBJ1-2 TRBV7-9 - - CASSQIERGYGYTF TGTGCCAGCAGCCAAATAGAGCGAGGCTATGGCTACACCTTC
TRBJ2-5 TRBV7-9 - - CASSFSLQETQYF TGTGCCAGCAGCTTCTCCCTACAAGAGACCCAGTACTTC
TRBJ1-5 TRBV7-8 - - CASSLGQVKGVANQPQHF TGTGCCAGCAGCTTAGGACAGGTCAAAGGAGTTGCCAATCAGCCCCAGCATTTT
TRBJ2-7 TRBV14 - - CASSQSQIEQYF TGTGCCAGCAGCCAAAGCCAAATCGAGCAGTACTTC
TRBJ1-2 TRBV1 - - CTSSQGEGLHYGYTF TGCACCAGCAGCCAAGGAGAAGGATTACACTATGGCTACACCTTC
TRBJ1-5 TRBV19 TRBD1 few CASSMDSSRGYSNQPQHF TGTGCCAGTAGTATGGACAGCTCCAGGGGGTATAGCAATCAGCCCCAGCATTTT
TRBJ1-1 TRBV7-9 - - CASSGPGGLEAFF TGTGCCAGCAGCGGGCCCGGAGGGTTAGAAGCTTTCTTT
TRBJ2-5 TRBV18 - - CASSPNHQETQYF TGTGCCAGCTCACCCAATCACCAAGAGACCCAGTACTTC
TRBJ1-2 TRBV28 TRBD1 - CASSRTGGDGYTF TGTGCCAGCAGTCGAACAGGGGGCGATGGCTACACCTTC